The 10 T cell receptor beta chains below were found in one sample sequenced in a study of radiation and T cells in renal cell carcinoma. Only in-frame clones appear in the TCRdb table, and some are missing; sequencing was by immunoSEQ multiplex PCR. The sample has about 91,000 clones, over 65% seen once; the top ten hold around 5.8%. As for time point: baseline pretreatment blood. Treatment in this sample: 15 Gy SBRT to primary tumor, nephrectomy 4 weeks later. This specimen consisted of blood, obtained from a patient whose treatment included radiotherapy and nephrectomy. These TCRs come from a man aged 60 to 69 with renal cell carcinoma.

The chain employs TRBV7-2 and TRBJ2-7, with D maybe TRBD2 (5 bases). Germline-derived CDR1 and CDR2 are SGHTA and FQGNSA. The germline V and J ends were trimmed by 5 bases and 6 bases, with 26 bases remaining between them. The CDR3 is 17 amino acids. CDR3 bases: TGTGCCAGCAGCGACCCCGGGGAGCCCACCTTTTTCTCCGAGCAGTACTTC. This translates into CASSDPGEPTFFSEQYF.

The gene calls are TRBV29-1 and TRBJ2-1; D is unclear. The V and J ends lost 4 bases and 0 bases respectively, with 13 bases between them. Germline assignment: CDR1 SQVTM and CDR2 ANQGSEA. The CDR3 sequence is 15 residues long. The CDR3 nucleotides are TGCAGCGTTGGAACAATGAGAAGCTCCTACAATGAGCAGTTCTTC. It is translated as CSVGTMRSSYNEQFF.

The chain is built from TRBV4-2 and TRBJ2-1; 7 bases line up with TRBD2. Trimming removed 1 base from V and 3 bases from J; junction bases left unmatched: 9. Per germline, CDR1 LGHNA and CDR2 YNFKEQ. CDR3 length: 17 amino acids. CDR3 nucleotides: TGTGCCAGCAGCCAAGGGAGCGCGGGAGCGGTCTACAATGAGCAGTTCTTC. As protein: CASSQGSAGAVYNEQFF.

The chain has TRBV14 and TRBJ2-1; 11 bases line up with TRBD2. From germline, CDR1 is SGHDN and CDR2 FVKESK. V lost 1 base and J lost 4; bases outside the gene matches: 0. The CDR3 extends over 15 amino acids. Here the CDR3 reads CASSQGLAGYNEQFF. CDR3 bases: TGTGCCAGCAGCCAAGGACTAGCGGGGTACAATGAGCAGTTCTTC.

This rearrangement joins TRBV5-1 to TRBJ2-3; TRBD2 matches 7 bases. Trimming took 3 bases from V and 2 from J; bases not matched to a gene: 3. This CDR3 has 14 amino acids. The germline V gene encodes CDR1 SGHRS and CDR2 YFSETQ. The DNA of the CDR3 is TGCGCCAGCAGCTCGGGAGGACCCACAGATACGCAGTATTTT. It specifies CASSSGGPTDTQYF.

Only a few counts were recorded for this clone. The chain has TRBV7-9 and TRBJ1-4; the D gene is possibly TRBD1 (5 bases). The CDR3 loop spans 10 amino acids. Germline CDR1 reads SEHNR; CDR2 reads FQNEAQ (reference sequence). DNA of the CDR3: TGTTCCACCGGGGGTGAAAAACTGTTTTTT. This gives the protein CSTGGEKLFF.

The V and J genes are TRBV5-1 and TRBJ2-1; 8 positions match TRBD2. Trimming took 5 bases from V and 6 from J; bases not matched to a gene: 4. The CDR3 has 13 residues. Looked up from germline, CDR1 is SGHRS and CDR2 is YFSETQ. The CDR3 spells CASRVGLGNEQFF. Here the CDR3 DNA reads TGCGCCAGCAGGGTGGGACTAGGCAATGAGCAGTTCTTC.

The chain is built from TRBV10-2 and TRBJ2-2; 9 bases are a match to TRBD1. V lost 7 bases to trimming and J lost 5 bases; unmatched junction nucleotides: 14. The germline gives CDR1 WSHSY, CDR2 SAAADI. CDR3 size: 17 residues. The CDR3 sequence: CASTVPGQGAGTGELFF. The CDR3 DNA follows: TGCGCCAGCACCGTCCCGGGACAGGGAGCGGGGACCGGGGAGCTGTTTTTT.

V usage is TRBV19 and J usage is TRBJ2-7, with D tentatively TRBD1 (5 bases). This CDR3 region has 15 residues. The germline V and J ends were trimmed by 6 bases and 0 bases, with 15 bases remaining between them. Germline CDR1 LNHDA, CDR2 SQIVND (reference sequence). CDR3 region: CASSRFRQSSYEQYF. In nucleotides, the CDR3 is TGTGCCAGTAGCCGATTTCGACAGAGCTCCTACGAGCAGTACTTC. Full variable domain (remainder filled in from reference TRBV19 and TRBJ2-7): DGGITQSPKYLFRKEGQNVTLSCEQNLNHDAMYWYRQDPGQGLRLIYYSQIVNDFQKGDIAEGYSVSREKKESFPLTVTSAQKNPTAFYLCASSRFRQSSYEQYFGPGTRLTVT.

This clone was seen only a few times. The chain joins TRBV5-1 to TRBJ2-2, with 7 nucleotides matching TRBD1. Per the germline V gene, CDR1 is SGHRS and CDR2 is YFSETQ. Trimming took 7 bases from V and 4 from J; bases not matched to a gene: 10. This CDR3 has 15 amino acids. In DNA form, the CDR3 reads TGCGCCAGCGAGAGACAGGGTTCGAGCACCGGGGAGCTGTTTTTT. Translating gives CASERQGSSTGELFF.